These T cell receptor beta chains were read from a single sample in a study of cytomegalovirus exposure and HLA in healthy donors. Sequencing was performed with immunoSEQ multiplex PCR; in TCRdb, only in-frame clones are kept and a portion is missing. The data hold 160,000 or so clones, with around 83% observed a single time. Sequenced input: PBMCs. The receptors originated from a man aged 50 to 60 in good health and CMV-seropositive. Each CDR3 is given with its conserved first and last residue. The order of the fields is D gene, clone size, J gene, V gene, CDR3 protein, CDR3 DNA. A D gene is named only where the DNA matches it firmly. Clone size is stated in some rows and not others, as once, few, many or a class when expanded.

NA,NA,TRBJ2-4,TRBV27,CASSLIGAAKNIQYF,TGTGCCAGCAGTTTAATAGGGGCAGCCAAAAACATTCAGTACTTC
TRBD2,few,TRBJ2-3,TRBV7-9,CASSSGLAGENEGTDTQYF,TGTGCCAGCAGCTCCGGACTAGCGGGTGAAAACGAAGGCACAGATACGCAGTATTTT
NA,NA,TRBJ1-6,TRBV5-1,CASSLDRYNSPLHF,TGCGCCAGCAGCTTGGATCGCTATAATTCACCCCTCCACTTT
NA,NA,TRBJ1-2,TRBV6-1,CASRNRERNGYTF,TGTGCCAGCAGAAACAGGGAGCGGAATGGCTACACCTTC
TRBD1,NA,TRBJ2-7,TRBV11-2,CASSFPGGVAYEQYF,TGTGCCAGCAGCTTCCCAGGGGGAGTGGCCTACGAGCAGTACTTC
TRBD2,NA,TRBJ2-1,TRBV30,CAWSGGSGGSSYNEQFF,TGTGCCTGGAGTGGGGGAAGCGGGGGTAGCTCCTACAATGAGCAGTTCTTC
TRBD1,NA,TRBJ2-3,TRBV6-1,CASSAPGQGFNTQYF,TGTGCCAGCAGTGCCCCGGGACAGGGGTTTAATACGCAGTATTTT
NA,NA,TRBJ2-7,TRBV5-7,CASSCRLRETDNEQYF,TGTGCCAGCAGCTGCCGCTTACGGGAGACGGACAACGAGCAGTACTTC
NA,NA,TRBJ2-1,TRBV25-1,CASSADTNEQFF,TGTGCCAGCAGTGCAGACACCAATGAGCAGTTCTTC
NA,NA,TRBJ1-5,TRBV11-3,CASSLVSRGPYSNQPQHF,TGTGCCAGCAGCCTCGTTAGCAGGGGCCCGTATAGCAATCAGCCCCAGCATTTT
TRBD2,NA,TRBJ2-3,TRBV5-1,CASSSGLVTDTQYF,TGCGCCAGCAGCTCGGGACTAGTAACAGATACGCAGTATTTT
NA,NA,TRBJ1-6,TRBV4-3,CASSSRENSPLHF,TGCGCCAGCAGCTCCCGAGAGAATTCACCCCTCCACTTT
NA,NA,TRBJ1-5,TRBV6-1,CASSDGGFQPQHF,TGTGCCAGCAGTGACGGGGGGTTTCAGCCCCAGCATTTT
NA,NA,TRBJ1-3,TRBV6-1,CASRRDNSGNTIYF,TGTGCCAGCAGGCGAGACAACTCTGGAAACACCATATATTTT